The 22 T cell receptor beta chains listed next were all sequenced from one sample in a study of beta chain features in type 1 diabetes. General study findings and limits: Shortening of TCRB CDR3s, moderate but significant, appeared in all four CD4+ subsets of Type 1 diabetes patients.

Reverse transcription of all isolated RNA meant that expressed TCRB transcripts were sequenced. Sequenced by immunoSEQ multiplex PCR; TCRdb stores in-frame clones only, minus some. Here the sample spans 640,000 or so clones, 11% to 15% being singletons. Their antigen targets remain unknown. The material sequenced was naive CD4+ T cells from blood. The receptors were sampled from a man aged 18 to 30 with type 1 diabetes.

The chain recombines TRBV15 with TRBJ1-5, with D possibly being TRBD1 (5 bases). CDR3 size: 17 residues. V was shortened by 0 bases and J by 0 bases, with 12 bases between the two germline ends. CDR1 is LNHNV, CDR2 YYDKDF, per germline (reference sequence). In DNA, the CDR3 is TGTGCCACCAGCAGAGATCTGGGGACGGATAGCAATCAGCCCCAGCATTTT. Its protein product is CATSRDLGTDSNQPQHF.

This sequence joins TRBV18 and TRBJ1-2; no definite D call. This CDR3 has 14 residues. Trimming removed 3 bases from V and 0 bases from J, with 8 bases in between. CDR1 KGHSH and CDR2 LQKENI come from the germline V gene. The CDR3 loop reads CASSPSGANYGYTF. The CDR3 DNA reads TGTGCCAGCTCACCTTCTGGGGCTAACTATGGCTACACCTTC.

This clone has just a few counts. The chain combines TRBV28 with TRBJ2-7; TRBD2 matches 7 bases. Germline CDR1 is MDHEN and CDR2 is SYDVKM. V shed 5 bases, J shed 2 bases, and the junction held 6 bases outside the gene matches. The CDR3 loop spans 14 amino acids. The DNA for the CDR3 is TGTGCCAGCAGTCCCACCGGGGGGACCTACGAGCAGTACTTC. As protein: CASSPTGGTYEQYF.

To note about this clone: Other DNA sequences within the sample encode an identical CDR3. The rearrangement uses TRBV28 and TRBJ2-7, with D hard to call. This CDR3 spans 12 amino acids. Germline-derived CDR1 and CDR2 are MDHEN and SYDVKM. V was trimmed by 4 bases and J by 0 bases, leaving 4 bases between them. CDR3 coding DNA: TGTGCCAGCAGTTCGAGCTCCTACGAGCAGTACTTC. Protein: CASSSSSYEQYF.

The CDR3 spells CASSTPTRLLQETQYF. CDR3 nucleotides: TGTGCCAGCAGCACCCCGACTAGGCTGTTGCAAGAGACCCAGTACTTC. The rearrangement uses TRBV14 and TRBJ2-5; D may be TRBD2 (6 bases). The CDR3 loop spans 16 amino acids. CDR1 and CDR2 from the germline V gene are SGHDN and FVKESK. V was pared by 5 bases and J by 2 bases, with 18 bases between.

J is TRBJ2-5 and V is TRBV7-2; D may be TRBD1 (7 bases). V dropped 3 bases and J dropped 5 bases, with 10 bases sitting between them. The CDR3 is 13 amino acids. CDR1 SGHTA and CDR2 FQGNSA come from the germline V gene. The CDR3 coding sequence is TGTGCCAGCAGCTTTGCAGGGGGGGAGACCCAGTACTTC. This codes for CASSFAGGETQYF.

In this sample, this clone turned up a few times. The V call is TRBV4-2, the J call TRBJ2-7, with a possible D match to TRBD1 (8 bases). From germline, CDR1 is LGHNA and CDR2 YNFKEQ. The CDR3 extends over 21 amino acids. V was pared by 2 bases and J by 5 bases, with 34 bases between. The CDR3 DNA is TGTGCCAGCAGCCAACTATTACAGGGGGTAATTGTGGGAGGGCCCATCGACGAGCAGTACTTC. It translates to CASSQLLQGVIVGGPIDEQYF.

V and J are TRBV30 and TRBJ1-1; D might be TRBD1 (5 bases). The CDR3 has 12 residues. The V gene's germline CDR1 is GTSNPN and CDR2 SVGIG (reference sequence). V shed 0 bases and J shed 11 bases, with 13 bases lying between them. In nucleotides, the CDR3 is TGTGCCTGGAGTGTACTCGGGGGACTGGCTTTCTTT. This sequence encodes CAWSVLGGLAFF.

The rearrangement uses TRBV6-1 and TRBJ1-1; 8 nucleotides agree with TRBD1. Germline V gives CDR1 MNHNS, CDR2 SASEGT. CDR3 size: 14 residues. V shed 4 bases, J shed 1 base, and the junction held 2 bases outside the gene matches. The DNA for the CDR3 is TGTGCCAGCAGTGCGGACAGGGAGAACACTGAAGCTTTCTTT. Protein product: CASSADRENTEAFF.

This clone was seen more than once but under ten times. V gene TRBV14 combines with J gene TRBJ2-5, with D uncertain. V lost 6 bases, J lost 4 bases, and 9 bases lay in between. This CDR3 has 12 residues. CDR1 and CDR2 (germline): SGHDN, FVKESK. The CDR3 region is CASSRPGETQYF. CDR3 in DNA: TGTGCCAGCAGTCGCCCAGGAGAGACCCAGTACTTC.

There are a few counts of this clone. The chain carries TRBV15 and TRBJ2-4; D remains unclear. The ends were cut back, 0 bases at V and 6 bases at J, with 18 bases in the middle. Germline V gene lookup returns CDR1 LNHNV and CDR2 YYDKDF (reference sequence). The CDR3 spans 17 residues. The CDR3 loop reads CATSRDHLGSARNIQYF. As DNA, the CDR3 is TGTGCCACCAGCAGAGATCATTTGGGATCGGCTCGAAACATTCAGTACTTC.

The V gene is TRBV19, the J gene TRBJ1-6; 7 positions match TRBD1. This CDR3 comprises 14 residues. Unmatched junction bases numbered 2, after V lost 3 bases and J lost 6 bases. The V gene's germline CDR1 is LNHDA and CDR2 SQIVND (reference sequence). The CDR3 DNA sequence: TGTGCCAGTAGTATCCGACAGGGTAATTCACCCCTCCACTTT. Protein: CASSIRQGNSPLHF. Full variable domain (rest looked up from reference TRBV19 and TRBJ1-6): DGGITQSPKYLFRKEGQNVTLSCEQNLNHDAMYWYRQDPGQGLRLIYYSQIVNDFQKGDIAEGYSVSREKKESFPLTVTSAQKNPTAFYLCASSIRQGNSPLHFGNGTRLTVT.

This clone was picked up a small number of times. V and J are TRBV4-1 and TRBJ2-7; D is perhaps TRBD2 (6 bases). From germline, CDR1 is MGHRA and CDR2 YSYEKL. V shed 2 bases and J shed 0 bases, with 14 bases lying between them. The CDR3 is 16 residues long. Written as DNA, the CDR3 is TGCGCCAGCAGCCAACCGCCTAGCGCTTCCTCCTACGAGCAGTACTTC. Translated, it gives CASSQPPSASSYEQYF.

This chain connects TRBV5-4 to TRBJ2-3; maybe TRBD1 (6 bases). The CDR3 loop spans 16 amino acids. Trimming stripped 3 bases from V and 1 base from J, with 15 bases between. The germline V gene has CDR1 SGHNT and CDR2 YYREEE (reference sequence). The CDR3 DNA reads TGTGCCAGCAGCTATTCCGGGACACCTCGCACAGATACGCAGTATTTT. Amino acid sequence: CASSYSGTPRTDTQYF.

Points on this clone: The same CDR3 is also encoded by other DNA sequences in this sample. The chain has TRBV14 and TRBJ1-1; 9 bases match TRBD1. Unmatched junction bases numbered 2, after V lost 5 bases and J lost 4 bases. CDR1 SGHDN and CDR2 FVKESK come from the germline V gene. This CDR3 is 13 amino acids long. The CDR3, as DNA: TGTGCCAGCAGCTTGACAGGGGGCACTGAAGCTTTCTTT. This sequence encodes CASSLTGGTEAFF. The full variable domain, completed using reference TRBV14 and TRBJ1-1, is EAGVTQFPSHSVIEKGQTVTLRCDPISGHDNLYWYRRVMGKEIKFLLHFVKESKQDESGMPNNRFLAERTGGTYSTLKVQPAELEDSGVYFCASSLTGGTEAFFGQGTRLTVV.

This clone was seen a handful of times. V gene TRBV18 combines with J gene TRBJ2-7; TRBD1 agrees at 9 bases. V was pared by 6 bases and J by 5 bases, with 2 bases of the junction left unmatched. Per the germline V gene, CDR1 is KGHSH and CDR2 is LQKENI. This CDR3 contains 12 residues. The CDR3 DNA reads TGTGCCAGCTCCCGGGACAGGGACGAGCAGTACTTC. It encodes CASSRDRDEQYF.

V gene TRBV2 combines with J gene TRBJ2-5; 12 bases are a match to TRBD2. Germline-derived CDR1 and CDR2 are SNHLY and FYNNEI. The J segment lost 4 bases and the V segment lost 8 bases, leaving 17 bases of the junction unmatched. This CDR3 has 18 residues. In DNA form, the CDR3 reads TGTGCCAGCCTCAAAGGAGAGACTAGCGGGAGTCCGGTAGAGACCCAGTACTTC. Translation gives CASLKGETSGSPVETQYF.

The J gene is TRBJ2-2, the V gene TRBV7-2; 7 nucleotides match TRBD1. The CDR3 has 14 amino acids. The germline V gene has CDR1 SGHTA and CDR2 FQGNSA. Trimming removed 3 bases from V and 5 bases from J; junction bases left unmatched: 3. CDR3 in amino acids: CASSFDRETGELFF. The CDR3, as DNA: TGTGCCAGCAGCTTCGACAGGGAAACCGGGGAGCTGTTTTTT.

This clone showed up many times. This rearrangement joins TRBV7-9 to TRBJ2-2; weak D call: TRBD2 (5 bases). Trimming stripped 4 bases from V and 3 bases from J, with 9 bases between. Germline V gene sequence: CDR1 SEHNR, CDR2 FQNEAQ (reference sequence). The length of the CDR3 is 14 residues. CDR3 loop: CASSSGLHTGELFF. The CDR3 bases are TGTGCCAGCAGCTCCGGACTCCACACCGGGGAGCTGTTTTTT.

This clone was detected a few times. The chain has TRBV9 and TRBJ1-4; TRBD1 might be the D (6 bases). This CDR3 has 15 amino acids. The germline V gene has CDR1 SGDLS and CDR2 YYNGEE. V lost 2 bases and J lost 8, with 16 bases in between. CDR3 amino acids: CASSVWTEGNEKLFF. Written as DNA, the CDR3 is TGTGCCAGCAGCGTTTGGACAGAGGGAAACGAAAAACTGTTTTTT.

This clone has a handful of counts. J is TRBJ2-3 and V is TRBV2; TRBD2 agrees at 10 bases. CDR3 size: 18 residues. V lost 0 bases to trimming and J lost 2 bases; unmatched junction nucleotides: 8. The germline V gene has CDR1 SNHLY and CDR2 FYNNEI. The CDR3 region has the DNA TGTGCCAGCAGTGAAGCGCTTTGGACTAGCGGTAACACAGATACGCAGTATTTT. Translation: CASSEALWTSGNTDTQYF.

This clone came up a few times. The V gene is TRBV30, the J gene TRBJ2-3; D gene uncertain. With 0 bases removed from V and 5 bases from J, the gap between germline ends came to 6 bases. Germline lookup yields CDR1 GTSNPN and CDR2 SVGIG (reference sequence). CDR3 length: 12 residues. The CDR3 region has the DNA TGTGCCTGGAGTGTACTACGAGATACGCAGTATTTT. It specifies CAWSVLRDTQYF.